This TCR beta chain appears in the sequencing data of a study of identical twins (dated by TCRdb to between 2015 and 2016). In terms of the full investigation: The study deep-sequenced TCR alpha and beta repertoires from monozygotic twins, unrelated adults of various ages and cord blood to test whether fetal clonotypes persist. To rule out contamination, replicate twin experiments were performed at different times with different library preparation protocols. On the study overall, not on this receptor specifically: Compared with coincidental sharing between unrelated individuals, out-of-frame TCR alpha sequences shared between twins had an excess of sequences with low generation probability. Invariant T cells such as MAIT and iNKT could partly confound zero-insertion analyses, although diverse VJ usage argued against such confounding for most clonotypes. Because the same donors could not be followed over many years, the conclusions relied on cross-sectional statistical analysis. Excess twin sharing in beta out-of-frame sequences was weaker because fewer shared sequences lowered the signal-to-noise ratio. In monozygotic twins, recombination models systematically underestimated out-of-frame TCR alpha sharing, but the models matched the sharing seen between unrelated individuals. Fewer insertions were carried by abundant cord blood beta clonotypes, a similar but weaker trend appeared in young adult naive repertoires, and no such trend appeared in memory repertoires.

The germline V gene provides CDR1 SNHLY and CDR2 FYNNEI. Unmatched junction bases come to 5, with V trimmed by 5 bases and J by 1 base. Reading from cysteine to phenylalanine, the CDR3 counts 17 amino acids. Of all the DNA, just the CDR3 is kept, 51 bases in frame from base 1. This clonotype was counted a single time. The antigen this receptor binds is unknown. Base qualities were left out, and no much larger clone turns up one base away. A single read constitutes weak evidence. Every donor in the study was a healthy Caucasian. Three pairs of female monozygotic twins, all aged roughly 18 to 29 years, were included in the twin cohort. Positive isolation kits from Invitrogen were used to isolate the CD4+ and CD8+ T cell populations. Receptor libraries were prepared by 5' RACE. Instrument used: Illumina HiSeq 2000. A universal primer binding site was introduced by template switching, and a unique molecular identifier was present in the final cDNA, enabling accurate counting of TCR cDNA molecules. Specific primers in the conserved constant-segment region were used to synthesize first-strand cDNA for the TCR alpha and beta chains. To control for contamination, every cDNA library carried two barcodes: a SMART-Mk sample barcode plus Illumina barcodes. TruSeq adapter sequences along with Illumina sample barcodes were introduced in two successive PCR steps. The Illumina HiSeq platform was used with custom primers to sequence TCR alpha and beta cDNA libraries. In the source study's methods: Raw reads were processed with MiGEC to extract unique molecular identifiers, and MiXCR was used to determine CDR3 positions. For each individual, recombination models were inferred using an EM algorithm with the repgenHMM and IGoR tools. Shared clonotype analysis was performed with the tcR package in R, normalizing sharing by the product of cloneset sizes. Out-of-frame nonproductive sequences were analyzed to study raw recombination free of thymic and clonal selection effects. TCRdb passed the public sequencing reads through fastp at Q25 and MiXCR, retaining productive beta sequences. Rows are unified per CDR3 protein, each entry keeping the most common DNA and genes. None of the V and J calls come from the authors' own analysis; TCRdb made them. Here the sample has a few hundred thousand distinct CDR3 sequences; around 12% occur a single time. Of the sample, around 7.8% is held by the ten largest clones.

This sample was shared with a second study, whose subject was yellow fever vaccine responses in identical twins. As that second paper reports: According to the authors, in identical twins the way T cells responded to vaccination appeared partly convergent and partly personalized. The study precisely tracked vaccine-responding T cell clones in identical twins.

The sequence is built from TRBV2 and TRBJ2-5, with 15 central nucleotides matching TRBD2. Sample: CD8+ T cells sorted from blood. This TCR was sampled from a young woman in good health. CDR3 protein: CASSTGLAGGLQETQYF. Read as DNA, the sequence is TGTGCCAGCAGTACCGGACTAGCGGGGGGGCTCCAAGAGACCCAGTACTTC.